Following are 4 T cell receptor beta chains from one sample sequenced in a study of CD8 T cells in Susac syndrome. With random hexamers, reverse transcription was performed on about 0.5 to 1 ug of RNA. Each CDR3 protein is one row after TCRdb ran MiXCR on the immunoSEQ multiplex PCR reads. Found here are around 200,000 distinct CDR3 sequences, around 93% of them singletons; the top ten hold approximately 0.075%. The specimen sequenced was CD4+ T cells from PBMCs. Source of these receptors: a human donor with multiple sclerosis.

The rearrangement links TRBV10-3 to TRBJ2-7; D is possibly TRBD2 (6 bases). V gave up 2 bases and J gave up 6 bases, with 14 bases separating them. CDR1 is ENHRY and CDR2 is SYGVKD in the germline V gene. This CDR3 is 14 amino acids long. CDR3 bases: TGTGCCATCAGTGAGGGACCCGGGGGAGGCGAGCAGTACGTC. The encoded protein is CAISEGPGGGEQYV.

This CDR3 is CSVGRTLKAFF. CDR3 DNA sequence: TGCAGCGTTGGGAGGACATTGAAAGCTTTCTTT. The J gene is TRBJ1-1, the V gene TRBV29-1; D is perhaps TRBD1 (5 bases). CDR3 size: 11 residues. Germline CDR1 is SQVTM and CDR2 is ANQGSEA. V lost 4 bases, J lost 9 bases, and 12 bases lay in between.

This clonotype was detected once. The rearrangement links TRBV6-2 or TRBV6-3 to TRBJ1-2; 7 positions match TRBD1. Germline V gene sequence: CDR1 MNHEY, CDR2 SVGEGT. Trimming cost V 9 bases and J 3 bases; bases outside gene matches: 10. The CDR3 extends over 14 amino acids. CDR3 coding DNA: TGTGCCAGAATGAAGGGACAGACCGACTATGGCTACACCTTC. Its protein is CARMKGQTDYGYTF.

The chain uses TRBV20-1 and TRBJ2-2; 9 bases agree with TRBD1. The CDR3 runs 13 residues. V trimming: 5 bases; J trimming: 5 bases; junction bases outside the gene matches: 3. The germline gives CDR1 DFQATT, CDR2 SNEGSKA (reference sequence). The CDR3 region is CSASGTGTGELFF. The DNA for the CDR3 is TGCAGTGCTTCCGGGACAGGGACCGGGGAGCTGTTTTTT.